The following is a TCR beta chain sequence with its context. Its cognate antigen is unknown. Only in-frame clones appear in the TCRdb table, and some are missing; sequencing was by immunoSEQ multiplex PCR. This sample has about 86,000 clones; roughly 87% occur once, and the top ten carry approximately 5.3%. Germline V gene lookup returns CDR1 MNHEY and CDR2 SMNVEV (reference sequence). The CDR3 is 15 amino acids. With 1 base removed from V and 3 bases from J, the gap between germline ends came to 9 bases. This specimen comes from a study of T cell responses to AZD1222 COVID-19 vaccine. Study results and caveats: Reportedly, nearly half the spike-specific TCRs target unmutated variant regions.

The study pooled second doses at about 4 or about 12 weeks. Sequenced material: peripheral blood, taken 28 days after the second AZD1222 dose. The receptor was isolated from an adult who received the AZD1222 COVID-19 vaccine. This chain joins TRBV27 and TRBJ2-2, with D perhaps TRBD1 or TRBD2 (5 bases each). In DNA, the CDR3 is TGTGCCAGCAGTTTATACGGGGCGTACACCGGGGAGCTGTTTTTT. It codes for CASSLYGAYTGELFF.